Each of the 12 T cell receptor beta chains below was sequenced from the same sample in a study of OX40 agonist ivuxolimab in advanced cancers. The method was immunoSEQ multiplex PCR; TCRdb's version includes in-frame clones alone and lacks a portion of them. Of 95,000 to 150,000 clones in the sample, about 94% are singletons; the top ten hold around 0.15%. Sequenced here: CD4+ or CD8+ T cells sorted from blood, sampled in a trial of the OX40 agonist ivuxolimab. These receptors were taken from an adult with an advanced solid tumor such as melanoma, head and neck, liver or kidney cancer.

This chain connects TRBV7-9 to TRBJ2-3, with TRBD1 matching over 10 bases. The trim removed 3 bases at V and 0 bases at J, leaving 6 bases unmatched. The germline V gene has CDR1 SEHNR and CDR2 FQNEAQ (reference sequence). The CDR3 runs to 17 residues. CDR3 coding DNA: TGTGCCAGCAGCTTGGGCCGGACAGGGGGGAGCACAGATACGCAGTATTTT. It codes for CASSLGRTGGSTDTQYF.

The CDR3 spells CASHGGLSDEQYF. CDR3 DNA: TGTGCCAGTCACGGGGGGCTCTCTGACGAGCAGTACTTC. This chain uses TRBV6-6 with TRBJ2-7; possible D gene TRBD2, 7 bases. V lost 9 bases and J 5 bases, leaving 17 bases between the germline ends. The CDR3 runs to 13 residues. The germline V gene encodes CDR1 MNHNY and CDR2 SVGAGI (reference sequence).

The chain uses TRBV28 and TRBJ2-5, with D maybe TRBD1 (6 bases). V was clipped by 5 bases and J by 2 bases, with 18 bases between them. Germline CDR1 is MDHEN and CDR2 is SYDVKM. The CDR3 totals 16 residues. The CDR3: CASSLTAGTTQETQYF. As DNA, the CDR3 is TGTGCCAGCAGTCTAACCGCCGGGACAACTCAAGAGACCCAGTACTTC.

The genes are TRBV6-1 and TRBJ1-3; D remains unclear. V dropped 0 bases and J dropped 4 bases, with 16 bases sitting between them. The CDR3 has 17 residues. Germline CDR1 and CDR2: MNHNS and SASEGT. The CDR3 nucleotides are TGTGCCAGCAGTGAAGCTTCAGCCCGCCTGGGGGGAAACACCATATATTTT. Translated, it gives CASSEASARLGGNTIYF.

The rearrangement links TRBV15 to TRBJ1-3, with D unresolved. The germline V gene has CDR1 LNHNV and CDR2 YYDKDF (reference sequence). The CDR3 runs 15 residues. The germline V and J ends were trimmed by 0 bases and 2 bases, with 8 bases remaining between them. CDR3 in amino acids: CATSRDRTPGNTIYF. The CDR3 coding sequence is TGTGCCACCAGCAGAGATAGGACTCCTGGAAACACCATATATTTT.

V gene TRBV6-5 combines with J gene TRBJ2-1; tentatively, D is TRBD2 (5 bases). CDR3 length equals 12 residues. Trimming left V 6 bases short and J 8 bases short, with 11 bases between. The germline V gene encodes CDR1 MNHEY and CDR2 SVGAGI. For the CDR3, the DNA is TGTGCCAGCAGCCGCCGGGGAGATGAGCAGTTCTTC. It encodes CASSRRGDEQFF.

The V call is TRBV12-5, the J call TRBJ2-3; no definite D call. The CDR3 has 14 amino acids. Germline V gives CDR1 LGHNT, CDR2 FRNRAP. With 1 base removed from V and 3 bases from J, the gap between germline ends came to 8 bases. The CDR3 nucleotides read TGTGCTAGTGGTTTGGGCATGGATACAGATACGCAGTATTTT. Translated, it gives CASGLGMDTDTQYF.

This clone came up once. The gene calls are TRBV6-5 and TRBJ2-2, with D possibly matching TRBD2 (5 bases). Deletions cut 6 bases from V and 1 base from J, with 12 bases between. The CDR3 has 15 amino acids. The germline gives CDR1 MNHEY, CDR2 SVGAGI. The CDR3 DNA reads TGTGCCAGCAGCCCGACTATGTTGAACACCGGGGAGCTGTTTTTT. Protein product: CASSPTMLNTGELFF.

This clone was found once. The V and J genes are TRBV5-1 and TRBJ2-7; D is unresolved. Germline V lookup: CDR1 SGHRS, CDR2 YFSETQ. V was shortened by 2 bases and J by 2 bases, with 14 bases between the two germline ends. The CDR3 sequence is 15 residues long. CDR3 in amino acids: CASSLKRDIAYEQYF. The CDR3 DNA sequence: TGCGCCAGCAGCTTAAAACGCGACATAGCCTACGAGCAGTACTTC. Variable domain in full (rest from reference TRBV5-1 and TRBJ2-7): KAGVTQTPRYLIKTRGQQVTLSCSPISGHRSVSWYQQTPGQGLQFLFEYFSETQRNKGNFPGRFSGRQFSNSRSEMNVSTLELGDSALYLCASSLKRDIAYEQYFGPGTRLTVT.

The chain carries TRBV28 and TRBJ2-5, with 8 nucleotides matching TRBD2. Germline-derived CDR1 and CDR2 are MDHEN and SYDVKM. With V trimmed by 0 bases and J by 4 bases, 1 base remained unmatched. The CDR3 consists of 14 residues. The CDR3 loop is CASSLWAGGETQYF. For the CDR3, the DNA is TGTGCCAGCAGTTTATGGGCGGGAGGAGAGACCCAGTACTTC.

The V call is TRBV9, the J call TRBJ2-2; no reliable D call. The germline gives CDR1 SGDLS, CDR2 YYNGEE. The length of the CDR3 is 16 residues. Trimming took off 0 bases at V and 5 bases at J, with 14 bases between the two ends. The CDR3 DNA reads TGTGCCAGCAGCGTAGGGGTGGGAAGAAGTACCGGGGAGCTGTTTTTT. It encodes CASSVGVGRSTGELFF.

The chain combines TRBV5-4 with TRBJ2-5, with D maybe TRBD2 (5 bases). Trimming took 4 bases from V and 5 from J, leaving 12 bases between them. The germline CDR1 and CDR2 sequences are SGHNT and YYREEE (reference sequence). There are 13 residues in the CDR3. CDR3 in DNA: TGTGCCAGCAGCACGGCGGGCGGGGAGACCCAGTACTTC. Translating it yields CASSTAGGETQYF.